This T cell receptor beta chain emerged from a study of cytomegalovirus exposure and HLA in healthy donors. CDR1 is LNHDA and CDR2 is SQIVND in the germline V gene (reference sequence). V was clipped by 5 bases and J by 3 bases, with 12 bases between them. The CDR3 length is 14 residues. Findings and caveats of the study: TRBV6-2, TRBV6-3 and some other V segments were excluded as indistinguishable. In a later analysis, TCR beta V- and J-gene trimming was associated with a missense DCLRE1C variant.

The sample holds a few counts of this clone. Its antigen is unknown. Primers: 60 Vbeta forward and 13 Jbeta reverse. The repertoire was sequenced with immunoSEQ multiplex PCR; TCRdb's copy has only in-frame clones and lacks some. This repertoire shows 120,000 or so clones, roughly 80% found once; its top ten account for roughly 3.6%. This sequence was found in a man aged 25-40 years in good health and CMV-seronegative. The source material was PBMCs. The chain has TRBV19 and TRBJ2-3; no firm D call. The CDR3 spells CASSPLPVTDTQYF. The CDR3 region has the DNA TGTGCCAGTAGTCCTCTCCCCGTAACAGATACGCAGTATTTT. Filled out from reference TRBV19 and TRBJ2-3, the complete variable domain reads DGGITQSPKYLFRKEGQNVTLSCEQNLNHDAMYWYRQDPGQGLRLIYYSQIVNDFQKGDIAEGYSVSREKKESFPLTVTSAQKNPTAFYLCASSPLPVTDTQYFGPGTRLTVL.